Below, 12 T cell receptor beta chains from the same sample are listed, as sequenced in a study of blood T cell repertoires in COVID-19 (dated by TCRdb to the early 2020s). Library creation used the immunoSEQ multiplex PCR assay. Here the immuneACCESS table is served through TCRdb, limited to in-frame sequences with V and J called. Missing clones are a known gap in these copies; in checked studies unresolved V genes cover under half, and the rest lacks a known reason. The sample includes 310,000 or so clones, with roughly 86% observed a single time. The ten largest clones capture around 9% of the sample. The sample consisted of PBMCs or T cells enriched from blood (not recorded which). Every receptor here comes from a woman aged 18-29 years who had recovered from COVID-19.

This chain joins TRBV2 and TRBJ1-4, with D uncertain. Germline loops: CDR1 SNHLY, CDR2 FYNNEI. This CDR3 region has 14 residues. Trimming stripped 6 bases from V and 8 bases from J, with 16 bases between. The CDR3 region is CASSPDTSGEKLFF. The CDR3 nucleotides are TGTGCCAGCAGCCCCGACACTTCAGGAGAAAAACTGTTTTTT.

The genes are TRBV9 and TRBJ2-7; no clear D. The germline gives CDR1 SGDLS, CDR2 YYNGEE. This CDR3 is built from 14 residues. Trimming cost V 3 bases and J 0 bases, with 10 bases left between them. CDR3 sequence (DNA): TGTGCCAGCAGCGGGGCAGGTGTCTCCTACGAGCAGTACTTC. Amino acid sequence: CASSGAGVSYEQYF.

This clone was observed a single time. The chain employs TRBV5-1 and TRBJ2-3, with 8 bases identical to TRBD1. Trimming removed 6 bases from V and 4 bases from J; junction bases left unmatched: 4. Germline V CDR1 and CDR2: SGHRS, YFSETQ. There are 13 residues in the CDR3. The CDR3 region has the DNA TGCGCCAGCAACCTGGACAGGGCAGATACGCAGTATTTT. It encodes CASNLDRADTQYF.

This clone has a single count. The chain links TRBV21-1 to TRBJ2-3; TRBD2, as called in the table, went unchecked against the DNA. TRBV21-1 is an annotated pseudogene. The length of the CDR3 is 18 residues. CDR3 sequence: CASSKVGFYGGLTDTQYF. The CDR3 DNA is TGTGCCAGCAGCAAAGTAGGGTTCTACGGGGGACTCACAGATACGCAGTATTTT.

The chain uses TRBV19 and TRBJ2-1; TRBD2 matches at 9 bases. Losses at the gene ends were 6 bases for V and 8 bases for J; bases not matched to a gene: 17. From germline, CDR1 is LNHDA and CDR2 SQIVND (reference sequence). CDR3 length: 17 residues. CDR3 loop: CASRRASERGVMYEQFF. In DNA, the CDR3 is TGTGCCAGTAGGAGGGCTTCCGAGCGGGGGGTCATGTATGAGCAGTTCTTC. Full variable domain (missing parts from reference TRBV19 and TRBJ2-1): DGGITQSPKYLFRKEGQNVTLSCEQNLNHDAMYWYRQDPGQGLRLIYYSQIVNDFQKGDIAEGYSVSREKKESFPLTVTSAQKNPTAFYLCASRRASERGVMYEQFFGPGTRLTVL.

The CDR3 nucleotides read TGTGCCAGCAGCTTAGGGTCCCCCAGACAGTTCTTC. As protein: CASSLGSPRQFF. The chain recombines TRBV13 with TRBJ2-1; D is unclear. Germline V gene lookup returns CDR1 PRHDT and CDR2 FYEKMQ (reference sequence). Trimming shortened V by 0 bases and J by 13 bases, and 10 bases separated the two germline ends. CDR3 length equals 12 residues.

This clone was seen just once. The V gene is TRBV2, the J gene TRBJ2-7; TRBD2 might be the D (5 bases). V lost 9 bases and J 2 bases, leaving 14 bases between the germline ends. The germline CDR1 and CDR2 sequences are SNHLY and FYNNEI. CDR3 size: 13 residues. The CDR3 protein is CASLRGGAYEQYF. CDR3 DNA: TGTGCCAGTCTTCGAGGAGGTGCCTACGAGCAGTACTTC.

The chain employs TRBV18 and TRBJ1-2; D not certain. The germline V gene has CDR1 KGHSH and CDR2 LQKENI. Trimming cost V 0 bases and J 2 bases, with 10 bases left between them. This CDR3 has 15 amino acids. The CDR3 loop reads CASSPPLTVNYGYTF. CDR3 nucleotides: TGTGCCAGCTCACCACCCTTAACAGTAAACTATGGCTACACCTTC.

CDR3 sequence: CASSFPSGGAREQYF. The CDR3 nucleotides are TGTGCCAGCAGTTTCCCTAGCGGGGGGGCCAGGGAGCAGTACTTC. This rearrangement joins TRBV6-2 or TRBV6-3 to TRBJ2-7, with 12 bases identical to TRBD2. This CDR3 region has 15 residues. V shed 4 bases, J shed 7 bases, and the junction held 8 bases outside the gene matches. Germline V gene lookup returns CDR1 MNHEY and CDR2 SVGEGT.

The genes are TRBV19 and TRBJ2-7, with D maybe TRBD2 (6 bases). Germline CDR1 LNHDA, CDR2 SQIVND (reference sequence). The CDR3 extends over 14 amino acids. This CDR3 reads CASTQRLSAGTIQV. The CDR3 DNA reads TGTGCCAGTACCCAAAGACTTTCGGCGGGGACGATCCAGGTC.

The table lists this clone with a count of one. The chain combines TRBV29-1 with TRBJ2-7; 7 positions match TRBD1. Trimming took 5 bases from V and 3 from J; bases not matched to a gene: 10. The length of the CDR3 is 14 residues. The V gene's germline CDR1 is SQVTM and CDR2 ANQGSEA. The CDR3 protein is CSVLGRGTDYEQYF. As DNA, the CDR3 is TGCAGCGTTCTAGGCAGGGGGACGGACTACGAGCAGTACTTC.

The chain couples TRBV5-1 to TRBJ2-3, with a weak D call TRBD2 (6 bases). CDR1 is SGHRS and CDR2 is YFSETQ in the germline V gene. The CDR3 has 16 amino acids. Trimming stripped 1 base from V and 4 bases from J, with 16 bases between. The CDR3: CASSLRRAASADTQYF. CDR3 DNA: TGCGCCAGCAGCTTGAGGAGGGCTGCCTCGGCAGATACGCAGTATTTT. The full variable domain, its missing parts supplied by reference TRBV5-1 and TRBJ2-3, is KAGVTQTPRYLIKTRGQQVTLSCSPISGHRSVSWYQQTPGQGLQFLFEYFSETQRNKGNFPGRFSGRQFSNSRSEMNVSTLELGDSALYLCASSLRRAASADTQYFGPGTRLTVL.